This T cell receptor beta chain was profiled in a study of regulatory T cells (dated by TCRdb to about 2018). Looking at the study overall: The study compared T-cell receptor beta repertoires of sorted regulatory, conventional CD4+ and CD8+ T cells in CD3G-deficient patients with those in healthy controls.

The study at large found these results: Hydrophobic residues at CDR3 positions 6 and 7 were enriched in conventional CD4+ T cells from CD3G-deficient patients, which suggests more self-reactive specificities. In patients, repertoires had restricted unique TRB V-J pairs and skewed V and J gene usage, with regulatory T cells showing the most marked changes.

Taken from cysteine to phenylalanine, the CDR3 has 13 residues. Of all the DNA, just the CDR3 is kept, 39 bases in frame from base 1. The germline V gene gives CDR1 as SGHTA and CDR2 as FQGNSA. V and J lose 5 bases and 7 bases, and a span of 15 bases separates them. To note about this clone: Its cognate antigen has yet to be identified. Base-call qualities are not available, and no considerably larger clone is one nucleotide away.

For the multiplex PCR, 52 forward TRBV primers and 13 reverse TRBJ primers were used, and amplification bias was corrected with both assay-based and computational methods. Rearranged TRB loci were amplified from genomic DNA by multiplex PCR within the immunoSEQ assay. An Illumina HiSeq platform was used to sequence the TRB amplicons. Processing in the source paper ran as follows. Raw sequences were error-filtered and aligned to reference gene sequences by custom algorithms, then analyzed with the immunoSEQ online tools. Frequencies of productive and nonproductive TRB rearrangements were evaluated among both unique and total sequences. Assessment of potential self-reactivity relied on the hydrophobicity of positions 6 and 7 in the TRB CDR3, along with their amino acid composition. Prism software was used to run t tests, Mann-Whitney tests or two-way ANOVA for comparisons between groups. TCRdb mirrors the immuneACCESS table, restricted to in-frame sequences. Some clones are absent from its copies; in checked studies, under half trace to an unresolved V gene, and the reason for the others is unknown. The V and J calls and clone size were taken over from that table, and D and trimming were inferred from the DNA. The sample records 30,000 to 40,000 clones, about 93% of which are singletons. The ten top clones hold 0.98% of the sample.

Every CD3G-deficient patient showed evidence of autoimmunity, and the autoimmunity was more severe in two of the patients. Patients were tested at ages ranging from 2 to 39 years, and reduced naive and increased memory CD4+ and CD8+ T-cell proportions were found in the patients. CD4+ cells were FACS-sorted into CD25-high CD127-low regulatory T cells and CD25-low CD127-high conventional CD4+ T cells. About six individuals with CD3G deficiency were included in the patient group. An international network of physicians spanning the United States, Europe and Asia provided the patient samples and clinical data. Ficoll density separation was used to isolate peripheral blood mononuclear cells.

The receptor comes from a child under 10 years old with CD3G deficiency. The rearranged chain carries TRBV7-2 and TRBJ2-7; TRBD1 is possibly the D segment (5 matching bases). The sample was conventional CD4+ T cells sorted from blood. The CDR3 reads CASSLSRGREQYF. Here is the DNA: TGTGCCAGCAGCCTTAGTAGGGGCCGGGAGCAGTACTTC.